The following is a T cell receptor beta chain sequence with its context. Antigen unknown. The PCR contained 60 Vbeta and 13 Jbeta primers. Clones were read by immunoSEQ multiplex PCR, and TCRdb kept only the in-frame ones, dropping some. This table holds fewer than 200,000 clones, 70% to 80% found once. The data were obtained in a study of cytomegalovirus exposure and HLA in healthy donors. Study-level information: The Caucasian-associated ancestry cluster contained 81% of the approximately 420 genotyped donors.

Trimming cost V 5 bases and J 5 bases, with 13 bases left between them. CDR1 SGHTA and CDR2 FQGNSA come from the germline V gene. The length of the CDR3 is 14 residues. Points from the study as a whole: A missense variant in DCLRE1C was later tied to TCR beta V- and J-gene trimming.

The chain combines TRBV7-2 with TRBJ1-5; no clear D. Input material: PBMCs. The TCR sequence derives from a man aged 55 to 70 in good health and CMV-seronegative. The chain's CDR3 is CASSVTPGDQPQHF. The CDR3 region has the DNA TGTGCCAGCAGCGTAACCCCCGGAGATCAGCCCCAGCATTTT. Variable domain in full (rest from reference TRBV7-2 and TRBJ1-5): GAGVSQSPSNKVTEKGKDVELRCDPISGHTALYWYRQSLGQGLEFLIYFQGNSAPDKSGLPSDRFSAERTGGSVSTLTIQRTQQEDSAVYLCASSVTPGDQPQHFGDGTRLSIL.